These 7 T cell receptor beta chains came from one sample sequenced in a study of shared clonotypes between healthy human individuals. Sequencing used immunoSEQ multiplex PCR; TCRdb keeps in-frame clones, though not all of them. Among some 740,000 clones listed, around 93% were seen once. The naive CD8 fraction comprised CD45RO-negative cells positively selected for CCR7 and excluded terminally differentiated effector memory CD45RA+ cells. Sequencing was performed on naive CD8+ T cells sorted from blood. The receptor set was obtained from a man aged 25 to 40 in good health.

This chain uses TRBV27 with TRBJ2-7, with D perhaps being TRBD1 or TRBD2 (5 bases each). CDR3 length equals 16 residues. CDR1 and CDR2 (germline): MNHEY, SMNVEV (reference sequence). V was pared by 2 bases and J by 5 bases, with 19 bases between. The CDR3 DNA reads as TGTGCCAGCAGTTTAGCTCCCGGGACCCGACTTAACGAGCAGTACTTC. It is translated as CASSLAPGTRLNEQYF.

This clone was seen only a few times. This chain connects TRBV5-6 to TRBJ2-7, with 7 bases aligning to TRBD1. V lost 4 bases and J lost 5; bases outside the gene matches: 6. The germline V gene has CDR1 SGHDT and CDR2 YYEEEE. This CDR3 is 13 amino acids long. The CDR3 DNA follows: TGTGCCAGCAGCACTCGACAGGGCCACGAGCAGTACTTC. This codes for CASSTRQGHEQYF.

The rearrangement links TRBV7-6 to TRBJ2-7; D unresolved. The V end lost 1 base, the J end lost 1 base, and 11 bases lay between the germline ends. CDR3 length: 15 amino acids. Germline loops: CDR1 SGHVS, CDR2 FNYEAQ. CDR3 protein: CASSLGRPLSYEQYF. The CDR3, as DNA: TGTGCCAGCAGCTTAGGGAGACCGTTATCCTACGAGCAGTACTTC.

The CDR3 reads CASSFWNTEAFF. In nucleotides, the CDR3 is TGTGCCAGCAGCTTCTGGAACACTGAAGCTTTCTTT. The genes are TRBV5-4 and TRBJ1-1; D unclear. The germline V and J ends were trimmed by 2 bases and 1 base, with 3 bases remaining between them. The germline CDR1 and CDR2 sequences are SGHNT and YYREEE (reference sequence). The CDR3 extends over 12 amino acids.

J is TRBJ2-5 and V is TRBV14, with 10 bases aligning to TRBD2. The CDR3 covers 17 residues. The germline V gene has CDR1 SGHDN and CDR2 FVKESK. Trimming took 1 base from V and 2 from J; bases not matched to a gene: 7. The CDR3 DNA follows: TGTGCCAGCAGCCAAGCCGGGTCTAGCGGGAGACAAGAGACCCAGTACTTC. It is translated as CASSQAGSSGRQETQYF.

The gene calls are TRBV29-1 and TRBJ2-7; 7 positions match TRBD1. The CDR3 has 15 residues. With 2 bases clipped from V and 1 base from J, the junction kept 8 bases outside the gene matches. Per the germline V gene, CDR1 is SQVTM and CDR2 is ANQGSEA. The CDR3, as DNA: TGCAGCGTTGAAATCCCACAGGGGCGATCCTACGAGCAGTACTTC. Translating it yields CSVEIPQGRSYEQYF.

This clone was found a few times. The chain combines TRBV4-1 with TRBJ2-3; TRBD2 matches 10 bases. The CDR3 has 15 residues. CDR1 MGHRA and CDR2 YSYEKL come from the germline V gene. V lost 4 bases, J lost 1 base, and 2 bases stayed unmatched. The CDR3 DNA is TGCGCCAGCAGCCTAAGCGGGAGGGGCACAGATACGCAGTATTTT. Translated, it gives CASSLSGRGTDTQYF.